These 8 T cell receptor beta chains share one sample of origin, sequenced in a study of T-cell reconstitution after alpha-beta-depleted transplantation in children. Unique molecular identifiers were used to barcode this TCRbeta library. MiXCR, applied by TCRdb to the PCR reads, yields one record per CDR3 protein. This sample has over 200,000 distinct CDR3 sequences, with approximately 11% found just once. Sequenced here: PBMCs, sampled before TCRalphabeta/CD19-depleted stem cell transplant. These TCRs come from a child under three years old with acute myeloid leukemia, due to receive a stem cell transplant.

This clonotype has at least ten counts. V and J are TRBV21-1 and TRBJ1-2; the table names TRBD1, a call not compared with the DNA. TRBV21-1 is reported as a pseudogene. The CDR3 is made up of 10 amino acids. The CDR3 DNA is TGTGCCAGCAGCCCGGACAGGACAACCTTC. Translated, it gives CASSPDRTTF.

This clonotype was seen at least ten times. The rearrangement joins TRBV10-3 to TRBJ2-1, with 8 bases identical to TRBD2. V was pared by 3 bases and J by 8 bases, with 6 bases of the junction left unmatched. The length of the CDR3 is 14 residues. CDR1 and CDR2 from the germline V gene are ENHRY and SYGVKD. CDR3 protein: CAISDGRAFDEQFF. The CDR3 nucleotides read TGTGCCATCAGTGACGGGAGGGCCTTCGATGAGCAGTTCTTC.

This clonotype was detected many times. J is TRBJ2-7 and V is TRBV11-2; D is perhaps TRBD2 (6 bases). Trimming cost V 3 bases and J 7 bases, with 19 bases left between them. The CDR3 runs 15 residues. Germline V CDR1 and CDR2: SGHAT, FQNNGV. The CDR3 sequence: CASSFRLGLANEQYF. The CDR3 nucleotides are TGTGCCAGCAGCTTCCGGTTGGGGCTAGCGAATGAGCAGTACTTC.

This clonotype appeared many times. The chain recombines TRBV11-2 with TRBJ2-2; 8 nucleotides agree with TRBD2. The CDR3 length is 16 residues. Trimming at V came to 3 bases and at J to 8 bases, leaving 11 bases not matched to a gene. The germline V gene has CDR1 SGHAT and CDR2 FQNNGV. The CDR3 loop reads CASSFAGTRLPGELFF. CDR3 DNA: TGTGCCAGCAGCTTCGCCGGGACTAGGCTCCCGGGGGAGCTGTTTTTT. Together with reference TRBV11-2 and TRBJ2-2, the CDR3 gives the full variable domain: EAGVAQSPRYKIIEKRQSVAFWCNPISGHATLYWYQQILGQGPKLLIQFQNNGVVDDSQLPKDRFSAERLKGVDSTLKIQPAKLEDSAVYLCASSFAGTRLPGELFFGEGSRLTVL.

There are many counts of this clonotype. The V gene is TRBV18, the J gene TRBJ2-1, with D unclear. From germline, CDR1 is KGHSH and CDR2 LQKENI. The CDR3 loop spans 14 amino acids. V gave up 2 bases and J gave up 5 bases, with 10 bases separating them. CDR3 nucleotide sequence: TGTGCCAGCTCACCAAACCCGGCAAACAATGAGCAGTTCTTC. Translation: CASSPNPANNEQFF.

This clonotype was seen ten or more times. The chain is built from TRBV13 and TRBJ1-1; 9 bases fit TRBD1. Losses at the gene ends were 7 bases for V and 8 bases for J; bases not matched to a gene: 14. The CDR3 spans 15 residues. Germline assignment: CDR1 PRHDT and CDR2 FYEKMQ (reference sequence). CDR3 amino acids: CASKVGTGFSAEAFF. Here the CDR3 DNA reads TGTGCCAGCAAGGTTGGGACAGGGTTTTCTGCAGAAGCTTTCTTT.

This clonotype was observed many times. This CDR3 reads CASSTQQGSSGYTF. The DNA of the CDR3 is TGTGCCAGCAGTACACAACAGGGCTCGAGTGGCTACACCTTC. The V call is TRBV6-1, the J call TRBJ1-2; perhaps TRBD1 as D (6 bases). The CDR3 is 14 amino acids. Deletions cut 5 bases from V and 7 bases from J, with 17 bases between. Per the germline V gene, CDR1 is MNHNS and CDR2 is SASEGT.

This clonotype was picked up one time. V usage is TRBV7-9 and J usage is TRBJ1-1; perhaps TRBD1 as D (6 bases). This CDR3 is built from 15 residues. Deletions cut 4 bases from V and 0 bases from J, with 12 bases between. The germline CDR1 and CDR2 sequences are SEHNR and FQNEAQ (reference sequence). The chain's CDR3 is CASSSADSLNTEAFF. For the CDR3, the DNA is TGTGCCAGCAGCTCCGCGGACAGTCTGAACACTGAAGCTTTCTTT. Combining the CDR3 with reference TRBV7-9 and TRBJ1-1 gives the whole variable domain DTGVSQNPRHKITKRGQNVTFRCDPISEHNRLYWYRQTLGQGPEFLTYFQNEAQLEKSRLLSDRFSAERPKGSFSTLEIQRTEQGDSAMYLCASSSADSLNTEAFFGQGTRLTVV.